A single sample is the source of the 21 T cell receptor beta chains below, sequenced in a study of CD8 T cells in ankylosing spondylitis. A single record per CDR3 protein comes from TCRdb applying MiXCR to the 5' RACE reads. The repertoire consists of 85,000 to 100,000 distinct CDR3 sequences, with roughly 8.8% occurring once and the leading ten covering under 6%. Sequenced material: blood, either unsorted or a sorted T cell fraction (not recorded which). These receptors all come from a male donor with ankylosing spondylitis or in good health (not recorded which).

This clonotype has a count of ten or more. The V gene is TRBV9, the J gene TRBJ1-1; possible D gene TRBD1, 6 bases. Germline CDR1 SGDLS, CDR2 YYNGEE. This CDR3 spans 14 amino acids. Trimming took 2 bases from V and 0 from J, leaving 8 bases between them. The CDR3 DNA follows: TGTGCCAGCAGCGTGACAGGCGTGAACACTGAAGCTTTCTTT. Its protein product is CASSVTGVNTEAFF.

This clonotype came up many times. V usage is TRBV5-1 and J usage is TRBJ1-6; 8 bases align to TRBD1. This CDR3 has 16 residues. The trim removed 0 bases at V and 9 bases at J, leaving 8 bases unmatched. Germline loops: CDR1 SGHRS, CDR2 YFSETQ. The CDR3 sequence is CASSLGQGSSSSPLHF. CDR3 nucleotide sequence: TGCGCCAGCAGCTTGGGACAGGGGAGCTCTAGTTCACCCCTCCACTTT.

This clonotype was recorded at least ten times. The DNA for the CDR3 is TGTGCCAGCAGCCTTCCGAATCCCCAGCGGGGGGTCACAGATACGCAGTATTTT. Residues: CASSLPNPQRGVTDTQYF. This chain connects TRBV7-3 to TRBJ2-3, with 9 bases identical to TRBD2. V lost 5 bases and J lost 2; bases outside the gene matches: 14. The CDR3 sequence is 18 residues long. Germline V gene data show CDR1 as SGHTA and CDR2 as FQGTGA.

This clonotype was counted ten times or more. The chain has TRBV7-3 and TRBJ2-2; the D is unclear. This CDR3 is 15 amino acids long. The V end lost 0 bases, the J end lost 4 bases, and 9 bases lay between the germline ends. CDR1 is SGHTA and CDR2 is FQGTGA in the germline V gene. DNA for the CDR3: TGTGCCAGCAGCTTAACCCGTCGCTCCACCGGGGAGCTGTTTTTT. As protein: CASSLTRRSTGELFF.

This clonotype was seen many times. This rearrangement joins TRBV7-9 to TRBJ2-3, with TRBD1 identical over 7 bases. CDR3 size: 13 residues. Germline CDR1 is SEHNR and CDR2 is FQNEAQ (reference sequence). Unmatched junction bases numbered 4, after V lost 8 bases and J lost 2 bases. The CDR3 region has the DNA TGTGCCAGCGGACAGGACAACACAGATACGCAGTATTTT. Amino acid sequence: CASGQDNTDTQYF.

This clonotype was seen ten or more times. The CDR3 protein is CASSTRTGGTDTQYF. DNA of the CDR3: TGCGCCAGCAGCACAAGGACAGGGGGCACAGATACGCAGTATTTT. V usage is TRBV5-1 and J usage is TRBJ2-3, with 9 positions matching TRBD1. This CDR3 region has 15 residues. Germline assignment: CDR1 SGHRS and CDR2 YFSETQ. Losses at the gene ends were 4 bases for V and 1 base for J; bases not matched to a gene: 4.

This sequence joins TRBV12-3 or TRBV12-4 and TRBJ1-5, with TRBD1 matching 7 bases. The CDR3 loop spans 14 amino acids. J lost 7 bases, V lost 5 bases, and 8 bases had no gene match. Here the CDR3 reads CASSTSRGQQPQHF. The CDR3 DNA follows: TGTGCCAGCAGTACCTCAAGGGGGCAACAGCCCCAGCATTTT.

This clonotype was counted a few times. CDR3 bases: TGTGCCAGCAGGAACAGGGCTGAAGGGGAAAAACTGTTTTTT. Translated: CASRNRAEGEKLFF. The chain employs TRBV2 and TRBJ1-4, with D possibly TRBD1 on 6 matching bases. Germline-derived CDR1 and CDR2 are SNHLY and FYNNEI. The CDR3 sequence is 14 residues long. Trimming removed 6 bases at V and 8 bases at J, with 16 bases between.

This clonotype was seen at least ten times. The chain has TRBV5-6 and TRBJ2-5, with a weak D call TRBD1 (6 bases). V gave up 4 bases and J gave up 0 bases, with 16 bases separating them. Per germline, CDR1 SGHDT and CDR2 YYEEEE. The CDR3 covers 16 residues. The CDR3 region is CASSRPIYRDQETQYF. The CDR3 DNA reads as TGTGCCAGCAGCCGGCCCATCTACAGGGACCAAGAGACCCAGTACTTC.

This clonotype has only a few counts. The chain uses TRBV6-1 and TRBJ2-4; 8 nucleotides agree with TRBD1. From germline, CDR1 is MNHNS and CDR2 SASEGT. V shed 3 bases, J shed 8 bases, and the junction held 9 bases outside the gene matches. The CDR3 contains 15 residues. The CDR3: CASSESGQGIDIQYF. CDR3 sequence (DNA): TGTGCCAGCAGTGAGAGCGGACAGGGAATAGACATTCAGTACTTC.

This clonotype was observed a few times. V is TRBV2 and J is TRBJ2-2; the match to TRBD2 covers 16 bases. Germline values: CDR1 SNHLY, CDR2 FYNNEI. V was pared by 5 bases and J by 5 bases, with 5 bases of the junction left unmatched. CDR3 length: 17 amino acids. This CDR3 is CASSPGLAGGSTGELFF. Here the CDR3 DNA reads TGTGCCAGCAGTCCGGGACTAGCGGGGGGGTCGACCGGGGAGCTGTTTTTT.

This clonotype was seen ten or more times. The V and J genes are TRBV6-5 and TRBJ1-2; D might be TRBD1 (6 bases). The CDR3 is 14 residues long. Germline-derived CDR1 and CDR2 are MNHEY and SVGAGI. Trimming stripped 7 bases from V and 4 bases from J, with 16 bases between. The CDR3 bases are TGTGCCAGCACATACTCTGGGGGCGCCTATGGCTACACCTTC. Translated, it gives CASTYSGGAYGYTF.

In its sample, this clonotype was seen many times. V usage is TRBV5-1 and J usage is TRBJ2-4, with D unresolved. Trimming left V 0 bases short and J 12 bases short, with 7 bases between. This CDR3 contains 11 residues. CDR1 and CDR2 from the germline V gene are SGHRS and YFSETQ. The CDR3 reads CASSLGPDQYF. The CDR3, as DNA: TGCGCCAGCAGCTTGGGGCCAGATCAGTACTTC. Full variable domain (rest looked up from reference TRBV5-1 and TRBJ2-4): KAGVTQTPRYLIKTRGQQVTLSCSPISGHRSVSWYQQTPGQGLQFLFEYFSETQRNKGNFPGRFSGRQFSNSRSEMNVSTLELGDSALYLCASSLGPDQYFGAGTRLSVL.

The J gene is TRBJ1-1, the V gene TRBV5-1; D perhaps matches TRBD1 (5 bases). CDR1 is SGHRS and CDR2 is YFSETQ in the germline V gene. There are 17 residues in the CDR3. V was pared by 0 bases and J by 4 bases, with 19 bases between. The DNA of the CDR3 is TGCGCCAGCAGCTTGGGATTAGGGGACGGGGTGGGCACTGAAGCTTTCTTT. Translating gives CASSLGLGDGVGTEAFF.

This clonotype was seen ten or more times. The CDR3 spells CASSYLSPAKNIQYF. The CDR3 DNA reads as TGTGCCAGCAGTTACTTGTCTCCCGCCAAAAACATTCAGTACTTC. The chain is built from TRBV6-5 and TRBJ2-4, with D unclear. The CDR3 spans 15 residues. Germline V gene lookup returns CDR1 MNHEY and CDR2 SVGAGI. V was cut by 1 base and J by 1 base, with 8 bases left in between.

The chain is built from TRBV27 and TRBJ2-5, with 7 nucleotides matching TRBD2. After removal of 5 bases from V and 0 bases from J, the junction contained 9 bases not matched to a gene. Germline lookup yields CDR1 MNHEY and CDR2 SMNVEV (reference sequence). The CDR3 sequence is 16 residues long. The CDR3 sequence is CASSRGAGINQETQYF. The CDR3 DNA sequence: TGTGCCAGCAGTAGAGGAGCGGGGATCAACCAAGAGACCCAGTACTTC.

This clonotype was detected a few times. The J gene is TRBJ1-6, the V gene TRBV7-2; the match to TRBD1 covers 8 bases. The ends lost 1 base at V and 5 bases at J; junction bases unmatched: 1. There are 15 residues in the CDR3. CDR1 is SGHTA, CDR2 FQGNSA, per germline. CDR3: CASSLGTGNNSPLHF. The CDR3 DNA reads TGTGCCAGCAGCTTAGGGACAGGGAATAATTCACCCCTCCACTTT.

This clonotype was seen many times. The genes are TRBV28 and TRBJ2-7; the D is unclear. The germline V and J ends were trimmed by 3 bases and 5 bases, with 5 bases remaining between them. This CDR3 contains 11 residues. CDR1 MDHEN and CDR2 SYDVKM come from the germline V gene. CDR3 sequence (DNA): TGTGCCAGCAGTTTTGCGCACGAGCAGTACTTC. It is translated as CASSFAHEQYF.

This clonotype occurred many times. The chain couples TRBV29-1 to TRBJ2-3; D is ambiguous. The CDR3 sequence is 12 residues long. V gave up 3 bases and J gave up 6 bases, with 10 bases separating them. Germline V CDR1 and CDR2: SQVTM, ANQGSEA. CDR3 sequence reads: CSVDRSGDTQYF. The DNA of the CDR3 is TGCAGCGTTGATCGGTCCGGTGATACGCAGTATTTT.

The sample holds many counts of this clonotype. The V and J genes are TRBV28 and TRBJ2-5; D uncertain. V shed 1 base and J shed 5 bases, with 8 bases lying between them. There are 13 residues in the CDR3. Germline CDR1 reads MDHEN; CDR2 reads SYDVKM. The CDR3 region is CASSLFPPETQYF. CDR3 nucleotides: TGTGCCAGCAGTTTATTCCCCCCGGAGACCCAGTACTTC.

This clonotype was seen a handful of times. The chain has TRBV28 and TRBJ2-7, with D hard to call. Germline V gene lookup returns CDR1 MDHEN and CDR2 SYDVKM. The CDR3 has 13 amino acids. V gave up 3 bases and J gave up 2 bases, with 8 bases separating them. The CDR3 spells CASSFVLAYEQYF. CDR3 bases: TGTGCCAGCAGTTTTGTCCTAGCCTACGAGCAGTACTTC.